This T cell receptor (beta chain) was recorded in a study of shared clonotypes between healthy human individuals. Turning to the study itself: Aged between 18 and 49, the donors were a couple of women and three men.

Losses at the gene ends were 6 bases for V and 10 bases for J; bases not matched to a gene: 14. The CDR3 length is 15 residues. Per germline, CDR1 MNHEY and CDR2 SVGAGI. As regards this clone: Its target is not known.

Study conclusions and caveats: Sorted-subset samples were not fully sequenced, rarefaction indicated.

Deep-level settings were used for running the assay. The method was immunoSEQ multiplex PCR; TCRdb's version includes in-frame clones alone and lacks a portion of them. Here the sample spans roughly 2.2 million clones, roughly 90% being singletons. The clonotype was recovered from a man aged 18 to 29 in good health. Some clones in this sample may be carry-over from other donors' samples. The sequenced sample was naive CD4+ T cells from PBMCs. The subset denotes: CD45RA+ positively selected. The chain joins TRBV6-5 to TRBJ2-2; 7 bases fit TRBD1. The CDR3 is CASRNRDRGLSELFF. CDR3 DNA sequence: TGTGCCAGCAGGAACCGGGACAGAGGCCTGTCGGAGCTGTTTTTT.